This entry lists 19 T cell receptor beta chains sequenced from one sample in a study of blood T cells in healthy people across ages. A second PCR, run for roughly 6 to 11 cycles, used a sample-barcoded 5' primer plus a J-beta primer mix. MiXCR, applied by TCRdb to the 5' RACE reads, yields one record per CDR3 protein. The table includes more than 1,400,000 distinct CDR3 sequences, about 40% detected once. Sequences were obtained from blood. Every receptor here comes from a woman younger than 35 in good health.

The sample holds a few counts of this clonotype. The chain has TRBV20-1 and TRBJ2-3; D uncertain. The CDR3 is 13 residues long. V was trimmed by 3 bases and J by 1 base, leaving 8 bases between them. Looked up from germline, CDR1 is DFQATT and CDR2 is SNEGSKA (reference sequence). In nucleotides, the CDR3 is TGCAGTGCTAGGGCCAGCGGCACAGATACGCAGTATTTT. As protein: CSARASGTDTQYF.

The chain has TRBV29-1 and TRBJ2-3; D is ambiguous. This CDR3 has 16 residues. Deletions cut 6 bases from V and 2 bases from J, with 21 bases between. Per germline, CDR1 SQVTM and CDR2 ANQGSEA. CDR3 nucleotide sequence: TGCAGCGTCCACCTCTCCGAGTCCCCGTCCACAGATACGCAGTATTTT. Translating gives CSVHLSESPSTDTQYF.

This chain connects TRBV28 to TRBJ2-5; D is possibly TRBD2 (5 bases). The J call could be wrong; TRBJ2-7 is a better fit for the DNA end. The CDR3 is 13 residues long. Germline CDR1 and CDR2: MDHEN and SYDVKM. The CDR3 nucleotides read TGTGCCAGCAGTTATGGGAGTCTACACGAGCAGTACTTC. The encoded protein is CASSYGSLHEQYF.

This clonotype has more than one count but fewer than ten. This chain uses TRBV7-2 with TRBJ2-5; D ambiguous. The V and J ends lost 3 bases and 0 bases respectively, with 8 bases between them. The germline gives CDR1 SGHTA, CDR2 FQGNSA. The CDR3 contains 14 residues. Written as DNA, the CDR3 is TGTGCCAGCAGCTTCGCGGTGCACCAAGAGACCCAGTACTTC. The encoded protein is CASSFAVHQETQYF.

The chain has TRBV5-1 and TRBJ2-4, with TRBD1 matching 8 bases. The DNA matches TRBJ2-7 better at its end, which makes the J call doubtful. The CDR3 totals 13 residues. Germline V CDR1 and CDR2: SGHRS, YFSETQ. This chain's CDR3 is CASSLARGLEQYF. The CDR3 coding sequence is TGCGCCAGCAGCTTGGCCAGGGGGCTCGAGCAGTACTTC.

J is TRBJ2-1 and V is TRBV5-1, with a possible D match to TRBD1 (6 bases). The J call may be incorrect, as the DNA end agrees better with TRBJ2-7. The CDR3 sequence is 15 residues long. Germline values: CDR1 SGHRS, CDR2 YFSETQ. CDR3 protein: CASSIGTNRLDEQYF. For the CDR3, the DNA is TGCGCCAGCAGTATCGGGACAAATCGACTCGACGAGCAGTACTTC.

This clonotype occurred a few times. V is TRBV27 and J is TRBJ2-7, with D possibly called TRBD1 or TRBD2 (5 bases each). CDR3 length equals 13 residues. Trimming took off 2 bases at V and 7 bases at J, with 12 bases between the two ends. The germline gives CDR1 MNHEY, CDR2 SMNVEV (reference sequence). The chain's CDR3 is CASSLEGIGEQYF. CDR3 coding DNA: TGTGCCAGCAGTTTAGAGGGGATCGGGGAGCAGTACTTC.

This clonotype appeared a few times. The chain has TRBV3-1 and TRBJ2-4, with a tentative D call TRBD1 (5 bases). Trimming took off 4 bases at V and 1 base at J, with 14 bases between the two ends. The CDR3 runs 16 residues. Looked up from germline, CDR1 is LGHDT and CDR2 is YNNKEL (reference sequence). CDR3 loop: CASSLHLTEAKNIQYF. The CDR3, as DNA: TGTGCCAGCAGCCTACATCTGACAGAGGCCAAAAACATTCAGTACTTC.

The rearrangement links TRBV3-1 to TRBJ2-5, with D hard to call. The CDR3 consists of 13 residues. CDR1 is LGHDT, CDR2 YNNKEL, per germline (reference sequence). V was trimmed by 0 bases and J by 5 bases, leaving 7 bases between them. Written as DNA, the CDR3 is TGTGCCAGCAGCCAAGAGTTCGGGGAGACCCAGTACTTC. It specifies CASSQEFGETQYF.

This clonotype was seen only a few times. V is TRBV5-1 and J is TRBJ2-7, with 7 bases identical to TRBD2. The CDR3 consists of 15 residues. Germline V lookup: CDR1 SGHRS, CDR2 YFSETQ. The V segment lost 3 bases and the J segment 3 bases; nucleotides outside the gene matches: 9. CDR3 region: CASSSGEGPYYEQYF. CDR3 nucleotide sequence: TGCGCCAGCAGCTCGGGGGAGGGGCCGTACTACGAGCAGTACTTC.

This clonotype was counted many times. V and J are TRBV4-1 and TRBJ2-7; tentatively, D is TRBD2 (6 bases). The germline V gene encodes CDR1 MGHRA and CDR2 YSYEKL. Trimming left V 2 bases short and J 5 bases short, with 19 bases between. This CDR3 has 16 residues. The CDR3 nucleotides read TGCGCCAGCAGCCAATCTGTGTGGAGGGCCATCGACGAGCAGTACTTC. It encodes CASSQSVWRAIDEQYF.

This clonotype was counted once. This chain links TRBV7-8 with TRBJ1-5; 7 nucleotides align to TRBD1. Trimming removed 5 bases from V and 1 base from J; junction bases left unmatched: 8. Germline V gene data show CDR1 as SGHVS and CDR2 as FQNEAQ. This CDR3 has 16 amino acids. The CDR3 bases are TGTGCCAGCAGCCCTCGGGACAGATGGAGCAATCAGCCCCAGCATTTT. Protein sequence: CASSPRDRWSNQPQHF. The complete variable domain, with remaining parts taken from reference TRBV7-8 and TRBJ1-5, reads GAGVSQSPRYKVAKRGQDVALRCDPISGHVSLFWYQQALGQGPEFLTYFQNEAQLDKSGLPSDRFFAERPEGSVSTLKIQRTQQEDSAVYLCASSPRDRWSNQPQHFGDGTRLSIL.

The chain couples TRBV5-1 to TRBJ2-1; D is possibly TRBD1 (6 bases). Germline V gene data show CDR1 as SGHRS and CDR2 as YFSETQ. Trimming shortened V by 0 bases and J by 15 bases, and 13 bases separated the two germline ends. This CDR3 contains 12 residues. DNA of the CDR3: TGCGCCAGCAGCTTGGTAGGGCAGGGGCCGTTCTTC. Its translation: CASSLVGQGPFF.

This sequence joins TRBV10-2 and TRBJ1-4; a weak D match, TRBD1 (5 bases). The germline V gene encodes CDR1 WSHSY and CDR2 SAAADI. V was pared by 7 bases and J by 8 bases, with 17 bases between. The CDR3 runs to 14 residues. The chain's CDR3 is CASKEGQGNEKLFF. The CDR3 DNA follows: TGCGCCAGCAAGGAAGGGCAGGGTAACGAAAAACTGTTTTTT.

This clonotype turned up a few times. The chain recombines TRBV3-1 with TRBJ1-2, with 8 bases aligning to TRBD1. Trimming at V came to 4 bases and at J to 3 bases, leaving 19 bases not matched to a gene. The germline V gene encodes CDR1 LGHDT and CDR2 YNNKEL (reference sequence). CDR3 length: 19 amino acids. The CDR3 nucleotides are TGTGCCAGCAGCCCGGACCTAGGGACAGGACTCCCCTGGGACTATGGCTACACCTTC. This translates into CASSPDLGTGLPWDYGYTF. Filled out from reference TRBV3-1 and TRBJ1-2, the complete variable domain reads DTAVSQTPKYLVTQMGNDKSIKCEQNLGHDTMYWYKQDSKKFLKIMFSYNNKELIINETVPNRFSPKSPDKAHLNLHINSLELGDSAVYFCASSPDLGTGLPWDYGYTFGSGTRLTVV.

The V call is TRBV15, the J call TRBJ2-5; TRBD2 matches 7 bases. V was pared by 5 bases and J by 2 bases, with 2 bases of the junction left unmatched. The V gene's germline CDR1 is LNHNV and CDR2 YYDKDF (reference sequence). The CDR3 runs 13 residues. CDR3 in amino acids: CATSGLVQETQYF. CDR3 nucleotides: TGTGCCACCAGCGGACTAGTACAAGAGACCCAGTACTTC. Combining the CDR3 with reference TRBV15 and TRBJ2-5 gives the whole variable domain DAMVIQNPRYQVTQFGKPVTLSCSQTLNHNVMYWYQQKSSQAPKLLFHYYDKDFNNEADTPDNFQSRRPNTSFCFLDIRSPGLGDTAMYLCATSGLVQETQYFGPGTRLLVL.

This clonotype was recorded a few times. J is TRBJ2-1 and V is TRBV5-6; 8 bases agree with TRBD2. The J segment lost 3 bases and the V segment lost 1 base, leaving 6 bases of the junction unmatched. Germline CDR1 reads SGHDT; CDR2 reads YYEEEE. CDR3 length: 16 amino acids. CDR3 in DNA: TGTGCCAGCAGCTTGCCAGGGACTAGAGGCTACAATGAGCAGTTCTTC. This encodes CASSLPGTRGYNEQFF.

This clonotype was counted only a few times. The genes are TRBV4-1 and TRBJ2-7; perhaps TRBD2 as D (6 bases). V lost 5 bases and J 3 bases, leaving 11 bases between the germline ends. This CDR3 contains 13 residues. CDR1 and CDR2 (germline): MGHRA, YSYEKL. CDR3 nucleotides: TGCGCCAGCAGCAACGGCGGGGTCTACGAGCAGTACTTC. Translated: CASSNGGVYEQYF.

The rearrangement joins TRBV7-3 to TRBJ1-1, with D perhaps TRBD1 (6 bases). Trimming stripped 1 base from V and 3 bases from J, with 12 bases between. Germline lookup yields CDR1 SGHTA and CDR2 FQGTGA. CDR3 length equals 15 residues. Here the CDR3 reads CASSLRRAGDTEAFF. The DNA for the CDR3 is TGTGCCAGCAGCTTAAGGCGGGCAGGGGACACTGAAGCTTTCTTT.